The rows below give T cell receptor beta chains drawn from one sample of a study of T cells in localized non-small cell lung cancer. Data came from immunoSEQ multiplex PCR; TCRdb stores just in-frame clones and leaves some out. Of fewer than 4,500 clones listed, roughly 45% are singletons. This specimen consisted of lung tumor tissue, obtained before any cancer treatment. The receptors stem from a male donor aged 60 or older with stage I lung adenocarcinoma. Both conserved end residues are part of each CDR3. A D gene is named only where the DNA matches it firmly. Where a row states a size, it is once, few, many or the class of an expanded clone; other rows omit it.

>TRBV11-3|TRBJ1-6|-|-
CASSSGREGVSPLHF
TGTGCCAGCAGCTCCGGCAGGGAAGGGGTAAGTCCCCTCCACTTT
>TRBV11-3|TRBJ2-3|TRBD2|few
CASSSGTSGYTQYF
TGTGCCAGCAGCTCCGGGACTAGCGGATATACGCAGTATTTT
>TRBV7-6|TRBJ1-3|TRBD1|-
CASSLTGVGNTIYF
TGTGCCAGCAGCTTAACAGGGGTGGGAAACACCATATATTTT
>TRBV14|TRBJ2-6|-|-
CASSQVGANVLTF
TGTGCCAGCAGCCAAGTTGGGGCCAACGTCCTGACTTTC
>TRBV19|TRBJ1-5|TRBD1|-
CASSKTGPNQPQHF
TGTGCCAGTAGTAAGACAGGGCCCAATCAGCCCCAGCATTTT
>TRBV6-8|TRBJ1-1|-|medium-sized
CASSHPQNTEAFF
TGTGCCAGCAGCCACCCACAGAACACTGAAGCTTTCTTT
>TRBV1|TRBJ1-1|-|few
CASSRGGRGEAFF
TGCGCCAGCAGCCGGGGAGGGAGGGGTGAAGCTTTCTTT
>TRBV5-1|TRBJ1-4|-|-
CASSREKGTANEKLFF
TGCGCCAGCAGCCGAGAGAAGGGGACCGCTAATGAAAAACTGTTTTTT
>TRBV11-3|TRBJ2-2|-|once
CASNLDPLAGELFF
TGTGCCAGCAACCTGGACCCCTTAGCCGGGGAGCTGTTTTTT
>TRBV10-3|TRBJ1-2|-|few
CAISESGNGYTF
TGTGCCATCAGTGAGTCTGGGAATGGCTACACCTTC
>TRBV29-1|TRBJ1-2|-|-
CSVESLGYGYTF
TGCAGCGTTGAGAGCCTCGGCTATGGCTACACCTTC
>TRBV11-3|TRBJ1-2|TRBD1|-
CASSKGQAIYGYTF
TGTGCCAGCAGTAAGGGACAGGCCATCTATGGCTACACCTTC
>TRBV29-1|TRBJ1-3|TRBD1|-
CSGTGTGNTIYF
TGCAGCGGGACAGGGACTGGAAACACCATATATTTT
>TRBV28|TRBJ1-6|-|-
CASSQRAGVSYNSPLHF
TGTGCCAGCAGTCAGCGGGCAGGGGTGTCCTATAATTCACCCCTCCACTTT
>TRBV18|TRBJ1-1|-|-
CASSPSNSPEAFF
TGTGCCAGCTCACCAAGCAACAGTCCCGAAGCTTTCTTT
>TRBV11-3|TRBJ2-1|TRBD1|medium-sized
CASSFLGGTGATIEQFF
TGTGCCAGCAGCTTCTTAGGTGGGACAGGGGCGACAATTGAGCAGTTCTTC
>TRBV28|TRBJ2-7|TRBD2|few
CASSLGTSRGEQYF
TGTGCCAGCAGTTTGGGGACTAGCAGGGGCGAGCAGTACTTC
>TRBV29-1|TRBJ2-7|-|-
CSVTPTGPLHEQYF
TGCAGCGTTACCCCGACAGGACCCCTTCACGAGCAGTACTTC
>TRBV6-8|TRBJ1-5|TRBD1|medium-sized
CASSRTGGSNQPQHF
TGTGCCAGCAGCCGGACAGGGGGCAGCAATCAGCCCCAGCATTTT
>TRBV11-3|TRBJ2-3|TRBD1|few
CASRLGGQDIDTQYF
TGTGCCAGCAGACTAGGGGGACAGGATATTGATACGCAGTATTTT
>TRBV11-3|TRBJ2-7|-|-
CASSLGHSSYEQYF
TGTGCCAGCAGCTTAGGGCATAGCTCCTACGAGCAGTACTTC
>TRBV1|TRBJ1-6|-|few
CASSQPLARDNSPLHF
TGCGCCAGCAGCCAACCCCTGGCGAGGGATAATTCACCCCTCCACTTT